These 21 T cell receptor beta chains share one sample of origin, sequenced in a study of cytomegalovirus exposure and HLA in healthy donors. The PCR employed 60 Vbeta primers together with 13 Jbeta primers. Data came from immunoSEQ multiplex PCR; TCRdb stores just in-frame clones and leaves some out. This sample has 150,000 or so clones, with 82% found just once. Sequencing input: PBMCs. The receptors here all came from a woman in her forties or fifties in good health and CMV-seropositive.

CDR3 protein: CASSPLQVGNEQFF. CDR3 coding DNA: TGTGCCAGCTCACCATTACAGGTGGGGAATGAGCAGTTCTTC. The chain uses TRBV18 and TRBJ2-1, with D perhaps matching TRBD1 (5 bases). CDR3 length: 14 amino acids. The germline V gene encodes CDR1 KGHSH and CDR2 LQKENI. Between the trimmed V and J ends, which lost 2 bases and 7 bases, there was a span of 12 bases.

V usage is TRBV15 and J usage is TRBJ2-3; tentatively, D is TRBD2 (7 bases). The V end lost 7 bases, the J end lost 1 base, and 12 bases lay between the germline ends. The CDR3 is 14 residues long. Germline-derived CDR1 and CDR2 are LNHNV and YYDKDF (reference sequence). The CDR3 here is CATMGGRGTDTQYF. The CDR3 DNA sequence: TGTGCCACCATGGGGGGGCGGGGCACAGATACGCAGTATTTT.

The CDR3 is CAWSVQTGVAYGYTF. The DNA for the CDR3 is TGTGCCTGGAGTGTACAGACAGGGGTGGCCTATGGCTACACCTTC. The chain couples TRBV30 to TRBJ1-2; 8 nucleotides agree with TRBD1. CDR3 length equals 15 residues. The V gene end was trimmed by 0 bases and the J gene end by 4 bases; junction bases not matched to a gene: 7. The V gene's germline CDR1 is GTSNPN and CDR2 SVGIG (reference sequence).

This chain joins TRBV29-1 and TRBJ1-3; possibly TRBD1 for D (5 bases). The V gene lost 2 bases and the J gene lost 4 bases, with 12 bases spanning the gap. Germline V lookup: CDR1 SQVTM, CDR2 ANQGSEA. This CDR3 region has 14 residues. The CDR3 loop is CSVEIKGLGNTIYF. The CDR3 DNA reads TGCAGCGTTGAAATAAAGGGGCTGGGAAACACCATATATTTT.

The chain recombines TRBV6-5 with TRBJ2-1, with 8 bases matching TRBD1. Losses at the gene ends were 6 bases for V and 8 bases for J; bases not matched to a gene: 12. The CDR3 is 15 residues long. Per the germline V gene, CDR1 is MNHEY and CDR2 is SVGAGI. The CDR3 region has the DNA TGTGCCAGCAGAGCCCAGGGGGCTCTGCGAGATGAGCAGTTCTTC. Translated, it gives CASRAQGALRDEQFF.

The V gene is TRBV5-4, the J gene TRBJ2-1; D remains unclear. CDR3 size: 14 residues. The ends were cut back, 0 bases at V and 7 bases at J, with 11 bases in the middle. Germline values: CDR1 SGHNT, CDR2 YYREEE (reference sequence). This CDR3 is CASSLEPIHNEQFF. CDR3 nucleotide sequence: TGTGCCAGCAGCTTGGAGCCCATTCATAATGAGCAGTTCTTC.

The CDR3 DNA reads TGTGCCTGGAGTGTAGACAGGACAGCTGAAGCTTTCTTT. The encoded protein is CAWSVDRTAEAFF. The chain combines TRBV30 with TRBJ1-1; a weak D match, TRBD1 (6 bases). Germline V gene lookup returns CDR1 GTSNPN and CDR2 SVGIG (reference sequence). The CDR3 loop spans 13 amino acids. Between the trimmed V and J ends, which lost 0 bases and 6 bases, there was a span of 11 bases.

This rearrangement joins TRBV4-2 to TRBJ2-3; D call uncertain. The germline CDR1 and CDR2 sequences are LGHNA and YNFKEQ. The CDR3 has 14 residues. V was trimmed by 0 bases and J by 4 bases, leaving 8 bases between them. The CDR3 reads CASSQEFGSDTQYF. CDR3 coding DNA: TGTGCCAGCAGCCAAGAATTTGGCTCAGATACGCAGTATTTT.

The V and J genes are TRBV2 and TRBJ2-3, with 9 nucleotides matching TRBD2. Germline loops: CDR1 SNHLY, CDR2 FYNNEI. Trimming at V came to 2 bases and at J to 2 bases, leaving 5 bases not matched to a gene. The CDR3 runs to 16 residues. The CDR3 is CASSERLAGITDTQYF. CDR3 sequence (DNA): TGTGCCAGCAGTGAAAGGCTAGCGGGGATCACAGATACGCAGTATTTT.

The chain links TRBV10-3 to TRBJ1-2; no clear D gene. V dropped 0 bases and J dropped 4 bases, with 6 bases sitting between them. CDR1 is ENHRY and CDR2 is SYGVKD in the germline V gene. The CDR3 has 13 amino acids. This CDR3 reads CAISESLAYGYTF. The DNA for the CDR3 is TGTGCCATCAGTGAGTCCCTAGCCTATGGCTACACCTTC.

The DNA for the CDR3 is TGTGCCAGTAGTATGTCGGGACAGCTTGGGCACGAGCAGTACTTC. The encoded protein is CASSMSGQLGHEQYF. The chain employs TRBV19 and TRBJ2-7, with 7 bases aligning to TRBD1. J lost 5 bases, V lost 3 bases, and 10 bases had no gene match. This CDR3 comprises 15 residues. Germline-derived CDR1 and CDR2 are LNHDA and SQIVND (reference sequence).

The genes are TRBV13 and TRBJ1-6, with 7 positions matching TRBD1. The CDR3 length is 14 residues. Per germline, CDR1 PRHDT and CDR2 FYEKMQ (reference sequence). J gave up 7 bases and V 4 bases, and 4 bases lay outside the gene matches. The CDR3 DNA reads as TGTGCCAGCAGCTCCGGGACAGCCAATTCACCCCTCCACTTT. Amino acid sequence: CASSSGTANSPLHF.

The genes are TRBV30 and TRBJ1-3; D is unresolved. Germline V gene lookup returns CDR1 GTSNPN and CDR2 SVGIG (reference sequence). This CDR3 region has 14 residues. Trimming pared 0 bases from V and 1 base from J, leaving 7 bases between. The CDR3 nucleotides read TGTGCCTGGAGTGTAAGAGGGTCTGGAAACACCATATATTTT. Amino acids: CAWSVRGSGNTIYF.

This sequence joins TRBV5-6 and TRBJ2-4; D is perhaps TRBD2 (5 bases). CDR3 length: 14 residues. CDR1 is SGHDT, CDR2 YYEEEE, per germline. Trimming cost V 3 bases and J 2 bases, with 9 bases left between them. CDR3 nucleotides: TGTGCCAGCAGCTCCGGGGATACCAAAAACATTCAGTACTTC. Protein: CASSSGDTKNIQYF.

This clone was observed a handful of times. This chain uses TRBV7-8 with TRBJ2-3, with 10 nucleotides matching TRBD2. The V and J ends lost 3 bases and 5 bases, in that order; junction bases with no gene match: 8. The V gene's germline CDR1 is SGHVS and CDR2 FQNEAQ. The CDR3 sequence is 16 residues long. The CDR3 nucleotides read TGTGCCAGCAGCTTTAGGCTAGCGGGGGCCCAAGATACGCAGTATTTT. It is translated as CASSFRLAGAQDTQYF.

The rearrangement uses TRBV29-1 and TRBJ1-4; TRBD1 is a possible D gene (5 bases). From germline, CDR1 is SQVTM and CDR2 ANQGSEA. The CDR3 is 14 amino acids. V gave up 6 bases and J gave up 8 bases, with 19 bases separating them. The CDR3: CSVADSGSAEKLFF. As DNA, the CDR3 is TGCAGCGTAGCCGACAGTGGATCTGCGGAAAAACTGTTTTTT.

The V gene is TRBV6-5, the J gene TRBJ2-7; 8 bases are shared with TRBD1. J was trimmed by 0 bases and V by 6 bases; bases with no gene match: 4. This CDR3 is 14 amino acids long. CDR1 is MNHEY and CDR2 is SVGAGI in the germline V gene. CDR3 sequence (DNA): TGTGCCAGCAGGGACAGGGTCAACTCCTACGAGCAGTACTTC. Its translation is CASRDRVNSYEQYF.

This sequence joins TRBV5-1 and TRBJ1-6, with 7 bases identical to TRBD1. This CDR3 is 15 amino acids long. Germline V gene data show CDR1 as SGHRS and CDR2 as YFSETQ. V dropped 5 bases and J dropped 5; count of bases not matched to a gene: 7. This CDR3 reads CASSSTDRDNSPLHF. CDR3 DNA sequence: TGCGCCAGCAGTTCGACCGACAGGGATAATTCACCCCTCCACTTT.

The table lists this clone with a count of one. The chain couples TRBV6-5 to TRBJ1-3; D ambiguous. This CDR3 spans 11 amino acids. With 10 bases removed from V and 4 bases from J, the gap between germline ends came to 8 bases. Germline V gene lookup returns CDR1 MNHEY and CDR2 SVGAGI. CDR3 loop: CATRIGNTIYF. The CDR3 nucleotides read TGTGCCACGCGTATAGGAAACACCATATATTTT.

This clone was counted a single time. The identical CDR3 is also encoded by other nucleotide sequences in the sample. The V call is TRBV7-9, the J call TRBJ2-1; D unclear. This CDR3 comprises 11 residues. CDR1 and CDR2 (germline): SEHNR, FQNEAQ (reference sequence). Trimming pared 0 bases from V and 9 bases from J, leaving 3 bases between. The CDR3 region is CASSLAGEQFF. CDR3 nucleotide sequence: TGTGCCAGCAGCTTAGCCGGTGAGCAGTTCTTC.

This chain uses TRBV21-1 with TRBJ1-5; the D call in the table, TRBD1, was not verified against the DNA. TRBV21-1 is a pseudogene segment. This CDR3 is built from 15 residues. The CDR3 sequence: CASSKKGAGNQPQHF. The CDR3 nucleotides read TGTGCCAGCAGCAAGAAAGGAGCAGGGAATCAGCCCCAGCATTTT.